A selection of T cell receptor beta chains follows, all from one sample in a study of T cells after posttransplantation cyclophosphamide. Here immunoSEQ multiplex PCR was the method, and the copy in TCRdb shows in-frame clones only, minus some. The sample yields around 30,000 clones, around nine tenths seen once. Sequencing used PBMCs. The receptor source for this set is a woman between 40 and 55 years old with a blood cancer, CMV-positive, and with a related stem cell donor. Each CDR3 is given with its conserved first and last residue. D genes are given only for firm matches. Clone size, where shown, is once, few, many, or a class for clones that have expanded.

cdr3_aa	cdr3_nt	v_call	j_call	clone_size	d_call
CASSLTGTGNDEQFF	TGTGCCAGCAGTTTAACAGGGACAGGGAATGATGAGCAGTTCTTC	TRBV27	TRBJ2-1	NA	TRBD1
CASSVDFYEQYF	TGTGCCAGCAGTGTGGACTTCTACGAGCAGTACTTC	TRBV25-1	TRBJ2-7	NA	NA
CSVVWGAGGETQYF	TGCAGCGTTGTCTGGGGGGCGGGGGGAGAGACCCAGTACTTC	TRBV29-1	TRBJ2-5	NA	TRBD2
CASSWGSGGLYNEQFF	TGTGCCAGCAGCTGGGGGAGCGGGGGCCTCTACAATGAGCAGTTCTTC	TRBV7-2	TRBJ2-1	once	TRBD2
CASSSLRGGNEQYF	TGTGCCAGCAGCTCACTTCGGGGTGGGAACGAGCAGTACTTC	TRBV11-2	TRBJ2-7	NA	NA
CASSATGQVYNEQFF	TGTGCCAGCAGCGCGACGGGACAGGTTTACAATGAGCAGTTCTTC	TRBV7-9	TRBJ2-1	NA	TRBD1
CATSKGGGSSGSEQYF	TGTGCCACCAGCAAGGGAGGAGGTTCTAGCGGGTCCGAGCAGTACTTC	TRBV15	TRBJ2-7	NA	TRBD2
CASSLGLLAGGHGELFF	TGTGCCAGCAGCTTAGGCCTCCTAGCGGGGGGCCACGGGGAGCTGTTTTTT	TRBV7-2	TRBJ2-2	NA	TRBD2
CAISGNTGGGEQYF	TGTGCCATCAGTGGTAATACAGGGGGCGGCGAGCAGTACTTC	TRBV10-3	TRBJ2-7	NA	TRBD1
CASSATGASEQYF	TGTGCCAGTAGTGCGACAGGGGCTTCCGAGCAGTACTTC	TRBV19	TRBJ2-7	NA	TRBD1
CASSYDRGIDEQFF	TGTGCCAGCAGTTACGACAGGGGTATCGATGAGCAGTTCTTC	TRBV27	TRBJ2-1	NA	TRBD1
CSGQQGEYTEAFF	TGCAGCGGACAACAGGGGGAATACACTGAAGCTTTCTTT	TRBV29-1	TRBJ1-1	NA	TRBD1
CASSPRGGDYGYTF	TGTGCCAGCAGCCCCCGGGGAGGGGACTATGGCTACACCTTC	TRBV6-5	TRBJ1-2	NA	NA
CASSVATTANTIYF	TGTGCCAGCAGCGTAGCTACCACCGCTAACACCATATATTTT	TRBV9	TRBJ1-3	NA	NA
CASSGAGTGYNSPLHF	TGTGCCAGCAGTGGAGCCGGGACAGGCTATAATTCACCCCTCCACTTT	TRBV25-1	TRBJ1-6	few	TRBD1
CASSRGLGQGTYEQYF	TGCGCCAGCAGCCGAGGCCTGGGACAGGGAACCTACGAGCAGTACTTC	TRBV4-1	TRBJ2-7	once	TRBD1
CASSPGGYSNQPQHF	TGTGCCAGCAGCCCAGGGGGATATAGCAACCAGCCCCAGCATTTT	TRBV6-4	TRBJ1-5	NA	TRBD1
CASSRLGQGTYTEAFF	TGTGCCAGCAGCCGACTTGGACAGGGGACCTACACTGAAGCTTTCTTT	TRBV7-9	TRBJ1-1	NA	TRBD1
CASSVDSSYEQYF	TGTGCCAGCAGTGTTGACAGTTCCTACGAGCAGTACTTC	TRBV6-1	TRBJ2-7	once	NA
CASSPYGGLSQPQHF	TGCGCCAGCTCCCCCTACGGGGGTTTGAGTCAGCCCCAGCATTTT	TRBV5-1	TRBJ1-5	NA	NA
CASGGGVNTGELFF	TGTGCCAGCGGAGGTGGGGTTAACACCGGGGAGCTGTTTTTT	TRBV4-2	TRBJ2-2	NA	NA
CASSYLGRGDTEAFF	TGTGCCAGCAGTTACCTGGGCAGGGGGGATACTGAAGCTTTCTTT	TRBV6-5	TRBJ1-1	NA	TRBD1
CASSFRQGTLGYTF	TGTGCCAGCAGCTTTAGACAGGGAACCCTGGGCTACACCTTC	TRBV5-4	TRBJ1-2	NA	TRBD1
CASSIDLSWGYTF	TGTGCCAGTAGTATAGATCTATCCTGGGGCTACACCTTC	TRBV19	TRBJ1-2	once	NA
CASSPPGAEQYF	TGTGCCAGCTCACCCCCAGGTGCCGAGCAGTACTTC	TRBV18	TRBJ2-7	NA	NA
CASGPRVSGAIYNEQFF	TGTGCTAGTGGTCCCAGGGTTAGCGGGGCAATTTACAATGAGCAGTTCTTC	TRBV12-5	TRBJ2-1	NA	TRBD2
CASSEMSYEQYF	TGTGCCAGCAGTGAAATGAGCTACGAGCAGTACTTC	TRBV6-5	TRBJ2-7	NA	NA
CASSDLSGLKEKLFF	TGTGCCAGCAGTGACCTTTCGGGACTGAAAGAAAAACTGTTTTTT	TRBV6-1	TRBJ1-4	NA	NA
CASSQGVGTGASTTAGNTIYF	TGCGCCAGCAGCCAAGGGGTAGGGACAGGGGCTTCTACGACTGCTGGCAACACCATATATTTT	TRBV4-3	TRBJ1-3	NA	TRBD1
CASSSTGATNTEAFF	TGTGCCAGCAGCTCGACAGGGGCCACGAACACTGAAGCTTTCTTT	TRBV7-8	TRBJ1-1	NA	TRBD1
CASSPSGTSGFNEQFF	TGCGCCAGCAGCCCGTCCGGGACTAGCGGGTTCAATGAGCAGTTCTTC	TRBV4-1	TRBJ2-1	NA	TRBD2